This is a list of T cell receptor beta chains from one sample in a study of blood T cell repertoires in COVID-19. Profiling relied on immunoSEQ multiplex PCR, and the TCRdb table lists in-frame clones only, not all of them. The sample shows 100,000 to 120,000 clones, 80% to 90% of them seen only once. Sample: peripheral blood. These receptors were collected from a man aged 35 to 55 with acute or convalescent COVID-19. The CDR3 runs from the conserved cysteine through the conserved F or W.

v_call,j_call,cdr3_aa
TRBV7-9,TRBJ1-3,CASSPRVEAGNTIYF
TRBV19,TRBJ1-1,CASSIPPGVTAFF
TRBV27,TRBJ1-2,CASSLSGQQNYGYTF
TRBV30,TRBJ2-5,CAWSVKGGGETQYF
TRBV7-2,TRBJ1-2,CASTPWGLVNYGYTF
TRBV7-3,TRBJ1-2,CASSVDRGQGYTF
TRBV5-4,TRBJ2-3,CASSRTDTDTQYF
TRBV6-5,TRBJ2-1,CASSYSDRYNEQFF
TRBV27,TRBJ2-1,CASTFGLAGYNEQFF
TRBV12-3/TRBV12-4,TRBJ2-2,CASSRLPGELFF
TRBV4-2,TRBJ2-7,CASSQDRGTRQSVYEQYF
TRBV6-5,TRBJ1-3,CASKSVVGNTIYF
TRBV10-2,TRBJ2-7,CASSDVYEQYF
TRBV15,TRBJ2-7,CATSRDQGASSEQYF
TRBV7-2,TRBJ2-2,CASSLAGRAAPGELFF
TRBV9,TRBJ2-2,CASSAPSGSTFTGELFF
TRBV6-2/TRBV6-3,TRBJ1-5,CASSSGGENQPQHF
TRBV27,TRBJ1-6,CATAGGGNSPLHF
TRBV2,TRBJ1-6,CASSVYGYNSPLHF
TRBV7-6,TRBJ2-1,CASSLATSLSVYNEQFF
TRBV5-6,TRBJ1-6,CASSSLQWNNSPLHF
TRBV19,TRBJ1-2,CASTRDTGGYGYTF
TRBV27,TRBJ2-2,CASSLRGRELFF
TRBV3-1/TRBV3-2,TRBJ1-3,CASRQSEYGGAGNTIYF
TRBV6-1,TRBJ2-7,CASSEDGGGVYEQYF
TRBV7-6,TRBJ2-7,CASSLDPSGKYEQYF
TRBV19,TRBJ2-1,CATPATGTGAQNEQFF
TRBV11-2,TRBJ2-7,CASSPRWEAGGSEQYF
TRBV29-1,TRBJ2-3,CSVFQGGTDTQYF
TRBV14,TRBJ2-7,CASSQPRQETYEQYF
TRBV5-6,TRBJ2-2,CASSLAGNGELFF
TRBV19,TRBJ1-3,CASSIGSSGNTIYF
TRBV7-9,TRBJ1-2,CASSSSQGWNYGYTF